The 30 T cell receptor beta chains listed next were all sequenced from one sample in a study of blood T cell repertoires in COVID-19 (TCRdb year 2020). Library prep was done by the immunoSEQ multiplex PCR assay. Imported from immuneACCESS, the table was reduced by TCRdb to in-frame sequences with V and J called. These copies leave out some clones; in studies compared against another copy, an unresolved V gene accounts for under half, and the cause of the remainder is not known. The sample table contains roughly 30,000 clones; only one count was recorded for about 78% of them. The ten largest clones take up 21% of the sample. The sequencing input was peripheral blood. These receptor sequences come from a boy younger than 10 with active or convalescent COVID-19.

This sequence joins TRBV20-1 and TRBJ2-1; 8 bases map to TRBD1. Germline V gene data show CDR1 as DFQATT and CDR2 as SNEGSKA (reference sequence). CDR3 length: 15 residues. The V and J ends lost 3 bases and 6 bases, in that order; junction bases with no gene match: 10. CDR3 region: CSASSARTGINEQFF. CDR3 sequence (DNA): TGCAGTGCTAGTTCCGCAAGGACAGGGATCAATGAGCAGTTCTTC.

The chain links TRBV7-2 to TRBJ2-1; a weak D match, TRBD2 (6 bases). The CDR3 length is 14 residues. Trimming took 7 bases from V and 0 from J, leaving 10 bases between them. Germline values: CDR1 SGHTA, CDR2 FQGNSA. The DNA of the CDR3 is TGTGCCAGCACCCGGGGGAGCTCCTACAATGAGCAGTTCTTC. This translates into CASTRGSSYNEQFF.

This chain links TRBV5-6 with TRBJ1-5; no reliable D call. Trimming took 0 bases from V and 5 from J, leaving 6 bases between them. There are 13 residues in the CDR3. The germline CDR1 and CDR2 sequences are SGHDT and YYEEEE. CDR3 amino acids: CASSLGLDQPQHF. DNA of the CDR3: TGTGCCAGCAGCTTGGGTCTAGATCAGCCCCAGCATTTT.

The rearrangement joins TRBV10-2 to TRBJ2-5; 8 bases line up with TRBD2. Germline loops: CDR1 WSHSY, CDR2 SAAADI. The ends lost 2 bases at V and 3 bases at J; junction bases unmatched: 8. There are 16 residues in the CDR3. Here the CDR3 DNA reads TGCGCCAGCAGTGAGAAGGAGCGGGAGAGAGAAGAGACCCAGTACTTC. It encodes CASSEKEREREETQYF.

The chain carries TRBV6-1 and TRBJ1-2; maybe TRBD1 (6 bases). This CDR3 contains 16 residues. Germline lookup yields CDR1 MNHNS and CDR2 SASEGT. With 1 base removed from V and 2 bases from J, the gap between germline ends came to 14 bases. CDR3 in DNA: TGTGCCAGCAGTGAAGGAGGGGGGGGTTGGAACTATGGCTACACCTTC. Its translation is CASSEGGGGWNYGYTF.

This CDR3 reads CASSRDSHPSNQPQHF. CDR3 coding DNA: TGTGCCAGCAGTAGGGACAGCCATCCTAGCAATCAGCCCCAGCATTTT. The rearrangement links TRBV2 to TRBJ1-5; 7 bases agree with TRBD1. CDR3 length: 16 amino acids. V lost 5 bases, J lost 0 bases, and 7 bases stayed unmatched. Germline V gene sequence: CDR1 SNHLY, CDR2 FYNNEI. The variable domain in full, completed from reference TRBV2 and TRBJ1-5, reads EPEVTQTPSHQVTQMGQEVILRCVPISNHLYFYWYRQILGQKVEFLVSFYNNEISEKSEIFDDQFSVERPDGSNFTLKIRSTKLEDSAMYFCASSRDSHPSNQPQHFGDGTRLSIL.

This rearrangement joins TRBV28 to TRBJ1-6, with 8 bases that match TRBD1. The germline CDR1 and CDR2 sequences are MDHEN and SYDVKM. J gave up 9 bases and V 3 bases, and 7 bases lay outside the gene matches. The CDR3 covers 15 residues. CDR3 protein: CASSFAGGGGSPLHF. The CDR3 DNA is TGTGCCAGCAGTTTTGCAGGGGGCGGGGGTTCACCCCTCCACTTT.

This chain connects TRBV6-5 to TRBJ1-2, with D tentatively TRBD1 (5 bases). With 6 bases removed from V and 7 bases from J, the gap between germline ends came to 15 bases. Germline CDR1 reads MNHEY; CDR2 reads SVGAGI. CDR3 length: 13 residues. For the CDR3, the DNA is TGTGCCAGCAGCCGGGGACTATTTCGTGGCTACACCTTC. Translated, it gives CASSRGLFRGYTF.

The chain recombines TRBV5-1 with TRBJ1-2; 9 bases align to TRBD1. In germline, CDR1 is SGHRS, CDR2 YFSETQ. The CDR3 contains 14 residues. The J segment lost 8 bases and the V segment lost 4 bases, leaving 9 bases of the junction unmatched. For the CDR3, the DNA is TGCGCCAGCAGCGGTACAGGGGGCGCTGGGGGCTACACCTTC. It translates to CASSGTGGAGGYTF. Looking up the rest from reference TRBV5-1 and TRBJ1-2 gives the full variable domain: KAGVTQTPRYLIKTRGQQVTLSCSPISGHRSVSWYQQTPGQGLQFLFEYFSETQRNKGNFPGRFSGRQFSNSRSEMNVSTLELGDSALYLCASSGTGGAGGYTFGSGTRLTVV.

CDR3: CAWSGGRVETQYF. The CDR3 coding sequence is TGTGCCTGGAGCGGGGGAAGGGTAGAGACCCAGTACTTC. V is TRBV30 and J is TRBJ2-5, with TRBD2 as a possible D gene (6 bases). Germline V gene lookup returns CDR1 GTSNPN and CDR2 SVGIG (reference sequence). Trimming took 3 bases from V and 4 from J, leaving 12 bases between them. The CDR3 is 13 residues long. The full variable domain, in which reference TRBV30 and TRBJ2-5 provide the parts outside the CDR3, is SQTIHQWPATLVQPVGSPLSLECTVEGTSNPNLYWYRQAAGRGLQLLFYSVGIGQISSEVPQNLSASRPQDRQFILSSKKLLLSDSGFYLCAWSGGRVETQYFGPGTRLLVL.

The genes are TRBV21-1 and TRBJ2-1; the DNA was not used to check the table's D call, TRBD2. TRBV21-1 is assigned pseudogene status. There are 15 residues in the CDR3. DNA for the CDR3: TGTGCCAGCAGCTCGAAAGTCGGGGACTACAATGAGCAGTTCTTC. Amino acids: CASSSKVGDYNEQFF.

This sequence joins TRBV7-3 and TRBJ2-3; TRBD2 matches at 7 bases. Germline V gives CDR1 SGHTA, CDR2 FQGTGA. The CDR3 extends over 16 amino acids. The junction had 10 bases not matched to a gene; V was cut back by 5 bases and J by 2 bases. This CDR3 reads CASSPGSSGFTDTQYF. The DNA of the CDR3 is TGTGCCAGCAGCCCCGGGTCTAGCGGATTCACAGATACGCAGTATTTT.

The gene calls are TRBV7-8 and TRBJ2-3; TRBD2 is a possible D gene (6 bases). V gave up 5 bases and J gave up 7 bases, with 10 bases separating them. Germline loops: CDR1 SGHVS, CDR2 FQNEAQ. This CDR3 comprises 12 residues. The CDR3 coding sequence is TGTGCCAGCAGCGTCGGGGGTAATACGCAGTATTTT. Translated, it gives CASSVGGNTQYF.

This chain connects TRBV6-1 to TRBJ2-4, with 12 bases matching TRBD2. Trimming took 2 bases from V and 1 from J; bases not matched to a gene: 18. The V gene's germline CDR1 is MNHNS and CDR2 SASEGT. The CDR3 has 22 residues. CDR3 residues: CASSESPTSASGGAWAKNIQYF. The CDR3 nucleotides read TGTGCCAGCAGTGAATCCCCGACCTCGGCTAGCGGGGGGGCCTGGGCCAAAAACATTCAGTACTTC.

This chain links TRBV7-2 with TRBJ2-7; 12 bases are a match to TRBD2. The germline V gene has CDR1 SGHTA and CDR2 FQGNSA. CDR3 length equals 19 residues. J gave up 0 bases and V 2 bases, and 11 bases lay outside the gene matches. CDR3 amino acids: CASSLRGASGGEISYEQYV. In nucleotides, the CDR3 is TGTGCCAGCAGCTTACGCGGAGCTAGCGGGGGGGAGATCTCCTACGAGCAGTACGTC.

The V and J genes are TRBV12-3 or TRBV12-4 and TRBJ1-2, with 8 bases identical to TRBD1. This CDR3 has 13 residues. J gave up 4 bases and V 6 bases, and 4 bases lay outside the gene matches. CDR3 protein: CASSTGGSYGYTF. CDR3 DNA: TGTGCCAGCAGCACAGGGGGTTCCTATGGCTACACCTTC.

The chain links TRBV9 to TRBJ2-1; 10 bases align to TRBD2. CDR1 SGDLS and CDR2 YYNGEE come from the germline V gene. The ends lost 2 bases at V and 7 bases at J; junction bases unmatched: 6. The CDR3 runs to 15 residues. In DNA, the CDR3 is TGTGCCAGCAGCGTTAGCGGGAGGCCGGAGAATGAGCAGTTCTTC. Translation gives CASSVSGRPENEQFF.

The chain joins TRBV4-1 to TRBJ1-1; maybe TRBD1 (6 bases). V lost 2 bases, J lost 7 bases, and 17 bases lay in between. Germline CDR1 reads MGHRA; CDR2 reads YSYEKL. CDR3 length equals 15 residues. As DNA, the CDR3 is TGCGCCAGCAGCCAAAACGATCCGGGACAACTTGAAGCTTTCTTT. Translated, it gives CASSQNDPGQLEAFF.

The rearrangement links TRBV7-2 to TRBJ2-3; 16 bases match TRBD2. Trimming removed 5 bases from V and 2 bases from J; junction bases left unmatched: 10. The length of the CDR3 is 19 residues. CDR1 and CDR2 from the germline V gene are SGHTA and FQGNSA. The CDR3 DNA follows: TGTGCCAGCAGCCTTACCGTGGGACTAGCGGGGGGGTTCACAGATACGCAGTATTTT. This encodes CASSLTVGLAGGFTDTQYF.

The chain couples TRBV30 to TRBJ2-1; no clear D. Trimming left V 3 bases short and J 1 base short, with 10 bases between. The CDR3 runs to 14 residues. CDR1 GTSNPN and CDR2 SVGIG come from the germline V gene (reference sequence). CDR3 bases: TGTGCCTGGAGGCCGCTCAGTTCCTACAATGAGCAGTTCTTC. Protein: CAWRPLSSYNEQFF.

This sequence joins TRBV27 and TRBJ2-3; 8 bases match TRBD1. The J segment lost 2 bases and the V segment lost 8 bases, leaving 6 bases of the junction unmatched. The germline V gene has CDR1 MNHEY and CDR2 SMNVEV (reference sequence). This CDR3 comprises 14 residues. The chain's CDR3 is CASLGQGATDTQYF. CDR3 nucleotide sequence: TGTGCCAGCCTGGGGCAGGGGGCCACAGATACGCAGTATTTT.

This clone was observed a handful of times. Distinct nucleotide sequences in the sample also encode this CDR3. This CDR3 is CASSVRGNQPQHF. The CDR3 DNA sequence: TGTGCCAGCAGCGTACGGGGGAATCAGCCCCAGCATTTT. The chain couples TRBV7-2 to TRBJ1-5, with a weak D call TRBD1 (5 bases). This CDR3 comprises 13 residues. Trimming left V 5 bases short and J 4 bases short, with 9 bases between. The germline gives CDR1 SGHTA, CDR2 FQGNSA.

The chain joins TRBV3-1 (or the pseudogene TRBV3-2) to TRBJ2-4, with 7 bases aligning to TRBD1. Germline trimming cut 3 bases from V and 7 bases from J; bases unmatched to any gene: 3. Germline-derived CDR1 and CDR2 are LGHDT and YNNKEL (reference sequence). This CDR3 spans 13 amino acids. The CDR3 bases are TGTGCCAGCAGCCATGGCAGGGGGAACATTCAGTACTTC. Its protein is CASSHGRGNIQYF.

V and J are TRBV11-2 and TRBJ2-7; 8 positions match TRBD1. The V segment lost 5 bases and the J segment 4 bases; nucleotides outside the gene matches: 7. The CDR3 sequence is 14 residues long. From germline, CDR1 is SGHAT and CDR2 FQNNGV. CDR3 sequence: CASSAGTGLYEQYF. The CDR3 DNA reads TGTGCCAGCAGCGCTGGGACAGGACTATACGAGCAGTACTTC.

CDR3 sequence (DNA): TGTGCCAGCTCACCTCCCGGGGTCGAGCAGTACTTC. This encodes CASSPPGVEQYF. J is TRBJ2-7 and V is TRBV18, with TRBD2 as a possible D gene (5 bases). The CDR3 sequence is 12 residues long. Trimming took off 3 bases at V and 6 bases at J, with 9 bases between the two ends. CDR1 is KGHSH, CDR2 LQKENI, per germline. Filled out from reference TRBV18 and TRBJ2-7, the complete variable domain reads NAGVMQNPRHLVRRRGQEARLRCSPMKGHSHVYWYRQLPEEGLKFMVYLQKENIIDESGMPKERFSAEFPKEGPSILRIQQVVRGDSAAYFCASSPPGVEQYFGPGTRLTVT.

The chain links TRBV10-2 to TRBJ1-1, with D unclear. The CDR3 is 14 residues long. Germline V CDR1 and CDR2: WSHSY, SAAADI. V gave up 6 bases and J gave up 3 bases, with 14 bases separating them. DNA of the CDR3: TGCGCCAGCAGCTTGGACTTTGGAGACACTGAAGCTTTCTTT. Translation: CASSLDFGDTEAFF.

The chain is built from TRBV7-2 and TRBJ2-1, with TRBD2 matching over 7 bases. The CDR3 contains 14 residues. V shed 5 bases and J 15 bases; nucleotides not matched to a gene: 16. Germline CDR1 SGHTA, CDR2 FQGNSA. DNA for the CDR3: TGTGCCAGCAGCCTTACTGGGCTAGCGGTGGATCGGTTCTTC. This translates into CASSLTGLAVDRFF.

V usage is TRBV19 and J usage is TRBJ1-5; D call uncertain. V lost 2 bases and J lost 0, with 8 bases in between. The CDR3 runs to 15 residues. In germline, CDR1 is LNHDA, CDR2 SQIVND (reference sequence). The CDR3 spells CASSISGNSNQPQHF. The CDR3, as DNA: TGTGCCAGTAGTATATCGGGAAATAGCAATCAGCCCCAGCATTTT.

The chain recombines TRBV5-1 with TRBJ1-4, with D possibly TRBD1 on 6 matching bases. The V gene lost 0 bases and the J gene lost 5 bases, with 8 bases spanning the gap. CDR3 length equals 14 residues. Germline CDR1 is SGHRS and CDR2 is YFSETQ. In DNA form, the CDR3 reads TGCGCCAGCAGCTTGGGGGGGCGGAATGAAAAACTGTTTTTT. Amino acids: CASSLGGRNEKLFF.

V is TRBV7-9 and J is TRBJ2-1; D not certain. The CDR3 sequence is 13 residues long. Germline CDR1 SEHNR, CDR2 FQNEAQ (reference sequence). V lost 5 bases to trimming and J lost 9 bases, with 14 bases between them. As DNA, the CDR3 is TGTGCCAGCAGCCGCGCAATAATCGTTGAGCAGTTCTTC. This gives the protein CASSRAIIVEQFF.